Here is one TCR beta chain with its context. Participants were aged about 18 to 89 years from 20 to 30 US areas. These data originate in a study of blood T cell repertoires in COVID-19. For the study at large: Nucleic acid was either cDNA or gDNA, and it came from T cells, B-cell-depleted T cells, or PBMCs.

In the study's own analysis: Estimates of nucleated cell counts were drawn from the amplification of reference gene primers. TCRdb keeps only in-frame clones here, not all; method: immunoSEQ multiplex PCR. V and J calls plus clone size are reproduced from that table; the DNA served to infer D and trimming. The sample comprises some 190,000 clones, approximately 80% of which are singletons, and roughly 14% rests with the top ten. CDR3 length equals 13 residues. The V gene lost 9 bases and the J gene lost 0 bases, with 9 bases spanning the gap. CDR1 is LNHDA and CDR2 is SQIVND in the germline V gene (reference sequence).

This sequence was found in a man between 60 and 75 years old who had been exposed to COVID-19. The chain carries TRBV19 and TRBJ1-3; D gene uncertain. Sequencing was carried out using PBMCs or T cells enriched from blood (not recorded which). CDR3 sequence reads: CARQTASGNTIYF. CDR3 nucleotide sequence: TGTGCCAGACAAACAGCCTCTGGAAACACCATATATTTT.